The rows below give T cell receptor beta chains drawn from one sample of a study of CD8 T cells in ankylosing spondylitis. TCRdb re-called the 5' RACE reads with MiXCR, one entry per CDR3 protein. Of under 450,000 distinct CDR3 sequences in the sample, over 15% were seen once. Sequenced sample: blood, either unsorted or a sorted T cell fraction (not recorded which). The receptor source for this set is a male donor with ankylosing spondylitis. The CDR3 runs from the conserved cysteine through the conserved F or W. The D gene is left open where the match is weak. Clone size appears in some rows only: once, few, many, or a class for an expanded clone.

V: TRBV20-1
D: TRBD1
J: TRBJ2-6
size: -
CDR3: CSARAGTGPGGANVLTF
DNA: TGCAGTGCTAGGGCCGGGACAGGCCCTGGGGGGGCCAACGTCCTGACTTTC

V: TRBV10-3
D: -
J: TRBJ1-6
size: few
CDR3: CAISESPWAPLHF
DNA: TGTGCCATCAGTGAGTCGCCCTGGGCACCCCTCCACTTT

V: TRBV4-2
D: -
J: TRBJ1-1
size: -
CDR3: CASSPAPDTEAFF
DNA: TGTGCCAGCAGCCCTGCGCCCGACACTGAAGCTTTCTTT

V: TRBV10-1
D: TRBD1
J: TRBJ2-1
size: -
CDR3: CASRGTGDNNEQFF
DNA: TGCGCCAGCAGAGGGACAGGAGACAACAATGAGCAGTTCTTC

V: TRBV15
D: -
J: TRBJ2-2
size: few
CDR3: CATSSQSTNTGELFF
DNA: TGTGCCACCAGCAGCCAAAGCACGAACACCGGGGAGCTGTTTTTT

V: TRBV5-1
D: -
J: TRBJ1-2
size: few
CDR3: CASSYSTDGYGYTF
DNA: TGCGCCAGCAGCTATTCAACAGACGGGTATGGCTACACCTTC

V: TRBV6-1
D: TRBD1
J: TRBJ2-5
size: few
CDR3: CASTPGTASQETQYF
DNA: TGTGCCAGCACTCCTGGGACAGCCTCACAAGAGACCCAGTACTTC

V: TRBV4-1
D: -
J: TRBJ1-1
size: few
CDR3: CASSQDLAQRNTEAFF
DNA: TGCGCCAGCAGCCAAGATCTCGCACAGAGGAACACTGAAGCTTTCTTT

V: TRBV27
D: TRBD1
J: TRBJ2-4
size: few
CDR3: CASSISTGSVNIQYF
DNA: TGTGCCAGCAGTATCTCGACAGGGAGTGTTAACATTCAGTACTTC

V: TRBV6-5
D: -
J: TRBJ2-3
size: -
CDR3: CASSYTPGSDTQYF
DNA: TGTGCCAGCAGTTACACCCCGGGTTCGGATACGCAGTATTTT

V: TRBV6-1
D: TRBD1
J: TRBJ1-2
size: -
CDR3: CASRTGTNYGYTF
DNA: TGTGCCAGTCGGACAGGGACAAACTATGGCTACACCTTC

V: TRBV5-6
D: TRBD2
J: TRBJ2-3
size: -
CDR3: CASSFWRENLGTDTQYF
DNA: TGTGCCAGCAGCTTCTGGCGGGAGAATCTTGGCACAGATACGCAGTATTTT

V: TRBV3-1
D: TRBD1
J: TRBJ1-2
size: few
CDR3: CASSQERDRANYGYTF
DNA: TGTGCCAGCAGCCAAGAACGGGACAGAGCTAACTATGGCTACACCTTC

V: TRBV7-3
D: -
J: TRBJ2-5
size: -
CDR3: CASSGSPGETQYF
DNA: TGTGCCAGCAGCGGTAGCCCGGGGGAGACCCAGTACTTC

V: TRBV5-1
D: TRBD2
J: TRBJ2-2
size: -
CDR3: CASSLTSGSYTGELFF
DNA: TGCGCCAGCAGCCTAACTAGCGGGAGTTACACCGGGGAGCTGTTTTTT

V: TRBV12-3/TRBV12-4
D: -
J: TRBJ2-1
size: few
CDR3: CASSLDSPPRDEQFF
DNA: TGTGCCAGCAGTCTAGACAGCCCGCCCCGTGATGAGCAGTTCTTC

V: TRBV6-1
D: TRBD2
J: TRBJ2-1
size: -
CDR3: CASSRGTSGQFEQFF
DNA: TGTGCCAGCAGCCGCGGGACTAGCGGGCAATTTGAGCAGTTCTTC

V: TRBV6-1
D: TRBD1
J: TRBJ1-4
size: few
CDR3: CASETGTGVEKLFF
DNA: TGTGCCAGCGAAACCGGGACAGGGGTCGAAAAACTGTTTTTT